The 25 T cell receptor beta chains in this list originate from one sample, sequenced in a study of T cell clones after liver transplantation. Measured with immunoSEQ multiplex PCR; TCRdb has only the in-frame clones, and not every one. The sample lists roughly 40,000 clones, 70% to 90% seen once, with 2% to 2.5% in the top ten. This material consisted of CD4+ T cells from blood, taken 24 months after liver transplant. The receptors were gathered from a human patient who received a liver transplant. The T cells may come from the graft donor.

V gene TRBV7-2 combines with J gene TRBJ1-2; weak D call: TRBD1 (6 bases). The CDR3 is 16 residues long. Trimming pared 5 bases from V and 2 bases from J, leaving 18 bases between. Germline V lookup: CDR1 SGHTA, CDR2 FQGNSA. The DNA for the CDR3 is TGTGCCAGCAGCCCTGGGGGCGGCGCGGGGAACTATGGCTACACCTTC. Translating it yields CASSPGGGAGNYGYTF.

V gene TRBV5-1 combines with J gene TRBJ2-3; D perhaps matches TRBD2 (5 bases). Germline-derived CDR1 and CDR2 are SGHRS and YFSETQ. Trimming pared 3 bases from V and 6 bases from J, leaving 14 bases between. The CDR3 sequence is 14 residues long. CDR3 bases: TGCGCCAGCAGCTCACCGGGAAGATCGGATACGCAGTATTTT. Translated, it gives CASSSPGRSDTQYF.

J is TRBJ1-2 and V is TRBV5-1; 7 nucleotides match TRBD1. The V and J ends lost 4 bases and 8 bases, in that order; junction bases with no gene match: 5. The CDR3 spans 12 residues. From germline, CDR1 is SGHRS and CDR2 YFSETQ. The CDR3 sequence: CASSEGALGYTF. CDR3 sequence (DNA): TGCGCCAGCAGCGAGGGGGCCTTAGGCTACACCTTC.

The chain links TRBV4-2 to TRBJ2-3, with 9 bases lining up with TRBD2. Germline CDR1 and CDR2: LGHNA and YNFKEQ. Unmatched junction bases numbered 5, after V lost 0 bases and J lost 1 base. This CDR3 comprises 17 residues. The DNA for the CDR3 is TGTGCCAGCAGCCAAGATGCTAGCGGGATGGGCACAGATACGCAGTATTTT. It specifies CASSQDASGMGTDTQYF.

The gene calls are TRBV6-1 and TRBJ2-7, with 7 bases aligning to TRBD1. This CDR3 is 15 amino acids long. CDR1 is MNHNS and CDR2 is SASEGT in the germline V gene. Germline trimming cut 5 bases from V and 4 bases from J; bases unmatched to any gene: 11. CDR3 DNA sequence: TGTGCCAGCAGTCACCTAAGGGGGCCACGGTACGAGCAGTACTTC. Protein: CASSHLRGPRYEQYF.

CDR3 in amino acids: CASSYERYEQFF. The CDR3 bases are TGTGCCAGCAGCTATGAGCGGTATGAGCAGTTCTTC. J is TRBJ2-1 and V is TRBV11-2, with D possibly matching TRBD2 (5 bases). The CDR3 runs 12 residues. The V and J ends lost 4 bases and 8 bases respectively, with 9 bases between them. From germline, CDR1 is SGHAT and CDR2 FQNNGV. The complete variable domain, with remaining parts taken from reference TRBV11-2 and TRBJ2-1, reads EAGVAQSPRYKIIEKRQSVAFWCNPISGHATLYWYQQILGQGPKLLIQFQNNGVVDDSQLPKDRFSAERLKGVDSTLKIQPAKLEDSAVYLCASSYERYEQFFGPGTRLTVL.

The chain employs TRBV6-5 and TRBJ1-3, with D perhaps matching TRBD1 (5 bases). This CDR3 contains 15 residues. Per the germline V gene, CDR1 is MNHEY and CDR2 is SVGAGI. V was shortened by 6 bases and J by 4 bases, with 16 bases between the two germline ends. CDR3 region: CASSQGPGTGNTIYF. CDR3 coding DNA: TGTGCCAGCAGCCAGGGACCGGGGACCGGAAACACCATATATTTT.

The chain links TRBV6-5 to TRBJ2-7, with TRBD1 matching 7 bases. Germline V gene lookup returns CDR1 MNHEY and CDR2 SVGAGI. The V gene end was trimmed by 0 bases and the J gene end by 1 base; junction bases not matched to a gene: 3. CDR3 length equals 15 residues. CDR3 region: CASSYSTGPSYEQYF. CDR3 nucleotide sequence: TGTGCCAGCAGTTACTCGACAGGGCCATCCTACGAGCAGTACTTC.

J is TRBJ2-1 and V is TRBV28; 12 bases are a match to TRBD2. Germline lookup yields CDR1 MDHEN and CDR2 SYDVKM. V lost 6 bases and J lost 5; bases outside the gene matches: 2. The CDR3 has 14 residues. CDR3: CASRTSGSDNEQFF. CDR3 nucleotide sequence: TGTGCCAGCAGGACTAGCGGGAGCGACAATGAGCAGTTCTTC.

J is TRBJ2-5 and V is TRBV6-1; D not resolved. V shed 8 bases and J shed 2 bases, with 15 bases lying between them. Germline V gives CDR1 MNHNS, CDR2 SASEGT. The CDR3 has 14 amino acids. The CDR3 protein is CASGSSGRQETQYF. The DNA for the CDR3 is TGTGCCAGCGGAAGCTCAGGAAGACAAGAGACCCAGTACTTC.

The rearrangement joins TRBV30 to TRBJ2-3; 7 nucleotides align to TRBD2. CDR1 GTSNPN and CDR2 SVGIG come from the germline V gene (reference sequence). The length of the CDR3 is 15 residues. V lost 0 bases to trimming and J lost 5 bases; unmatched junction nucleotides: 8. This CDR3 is CAWSVRTGGIDTQYF. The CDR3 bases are TGTGCCTGGAGTGTTCGGACGGGAGGAATAGATACGCAGTATTTT.

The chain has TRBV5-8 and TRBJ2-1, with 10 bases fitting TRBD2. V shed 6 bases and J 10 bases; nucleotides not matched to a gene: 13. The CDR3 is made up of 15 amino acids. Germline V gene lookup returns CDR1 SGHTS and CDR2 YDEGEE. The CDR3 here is CASTEIAGGLTEQFF. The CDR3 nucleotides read TGTGCCAGCACGGAGATAGCGGGGGGACTAACCGAGCAGTTCTTC. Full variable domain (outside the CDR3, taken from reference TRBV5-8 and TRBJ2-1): EAGVTQSPTHLIKTRGQQATLRCSPISGHTSVYWYQQALGLGLQFLLWYDEGEERNRGNFPPRFSGRQFPNYSSELNVNALELEDSALYLCASTEIAGGLTEQFFGPGTRLTVL.

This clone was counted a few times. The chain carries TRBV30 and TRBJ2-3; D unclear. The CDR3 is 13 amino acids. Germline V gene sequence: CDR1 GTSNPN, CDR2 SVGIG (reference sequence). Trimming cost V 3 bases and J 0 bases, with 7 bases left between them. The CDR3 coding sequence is TGTGCCTGGAGATCTCCCAGCACAGATACGCAGTATTTT. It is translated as CAWRSPSTDTQYF.

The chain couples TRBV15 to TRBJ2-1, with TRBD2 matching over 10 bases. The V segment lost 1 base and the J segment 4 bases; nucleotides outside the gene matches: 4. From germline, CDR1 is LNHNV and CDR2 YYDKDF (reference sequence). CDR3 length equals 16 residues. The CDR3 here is CATSRVSSGGYNEQFF. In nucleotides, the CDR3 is TGTGCCACCAGCAGAGTATCTAGCGGGGGTTACAATGAGCAGTTCTTC.

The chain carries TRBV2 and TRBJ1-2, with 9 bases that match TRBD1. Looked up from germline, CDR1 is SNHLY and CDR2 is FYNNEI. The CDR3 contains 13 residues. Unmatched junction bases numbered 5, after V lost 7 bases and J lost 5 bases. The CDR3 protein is CASTDRGIYGYTF. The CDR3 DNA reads TGTGCCAGCACAGACAGGGGGATTTATGGCTACACCTTC.

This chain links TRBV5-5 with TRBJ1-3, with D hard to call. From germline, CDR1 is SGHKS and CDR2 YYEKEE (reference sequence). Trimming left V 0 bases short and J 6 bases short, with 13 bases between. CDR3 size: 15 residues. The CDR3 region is CASSLADGIINTIYF. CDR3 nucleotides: TGTGCCAGCAGCTTGGCCGACGGGATCATAAACACCATATATTTT.

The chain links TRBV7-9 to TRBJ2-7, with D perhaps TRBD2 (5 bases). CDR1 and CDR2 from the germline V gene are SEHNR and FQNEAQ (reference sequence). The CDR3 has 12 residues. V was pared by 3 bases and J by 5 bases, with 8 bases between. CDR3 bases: TGTGCCAGCAGCTTTAGCGTCGACGAGCAGTACTTC. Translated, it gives CASSFSVDEQYF.

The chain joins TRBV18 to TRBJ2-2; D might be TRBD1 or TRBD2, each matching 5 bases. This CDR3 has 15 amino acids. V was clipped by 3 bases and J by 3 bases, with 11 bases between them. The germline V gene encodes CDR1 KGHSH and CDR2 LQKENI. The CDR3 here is CASSPPGRYTGELFF. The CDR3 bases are TGTGCCAGCTCACCGCCGGGACGGTACACCGGGGAGCTGTTTTTT.

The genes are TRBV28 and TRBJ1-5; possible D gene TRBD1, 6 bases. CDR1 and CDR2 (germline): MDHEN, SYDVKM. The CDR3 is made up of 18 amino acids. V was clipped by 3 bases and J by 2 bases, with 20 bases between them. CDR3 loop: CASSFWDGGLYGNQPQHF. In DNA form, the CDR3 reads TGTGCCAGCAGTTTTTGGGACGGGGGGCTGTATGGCAATCAGCCCCAGCATTTT.

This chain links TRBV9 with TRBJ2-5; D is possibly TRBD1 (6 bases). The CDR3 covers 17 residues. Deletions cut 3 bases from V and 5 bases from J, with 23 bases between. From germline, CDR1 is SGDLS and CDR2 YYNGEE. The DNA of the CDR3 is TGTGCCAGCAGCGGACCTTGGGGGCAGACACCAAGGGAGACCCAGTACTTC. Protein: CASSGPWGQTPRETQYF.

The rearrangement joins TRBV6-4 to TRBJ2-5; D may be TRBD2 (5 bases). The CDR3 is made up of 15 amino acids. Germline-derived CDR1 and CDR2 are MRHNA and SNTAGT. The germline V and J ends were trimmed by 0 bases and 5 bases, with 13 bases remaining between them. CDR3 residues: CASSDSDSAKETQYF. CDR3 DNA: TGTGCCAGCAGTGACTCGGACTCCGCGAAGGAGACCCAGTACTTC.

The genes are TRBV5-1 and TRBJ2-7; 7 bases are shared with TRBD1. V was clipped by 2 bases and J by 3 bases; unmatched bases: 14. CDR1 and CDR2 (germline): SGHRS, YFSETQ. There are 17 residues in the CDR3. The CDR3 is CASSLRTGQTGSYEQYF. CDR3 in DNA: TGCGCCAGCAGCTTACGGACAGGCCAAACGGGGAGCTACGAGCAGTACTTC.

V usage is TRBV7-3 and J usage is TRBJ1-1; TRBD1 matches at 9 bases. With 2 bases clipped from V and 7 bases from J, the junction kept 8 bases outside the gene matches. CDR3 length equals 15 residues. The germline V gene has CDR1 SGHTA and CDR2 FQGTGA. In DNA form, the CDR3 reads TGTGCCAGCAGCTTAGATGCTGGGACAGGGCATGAAGCTTTCTTT. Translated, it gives CASSLDAGTGHEAFF.

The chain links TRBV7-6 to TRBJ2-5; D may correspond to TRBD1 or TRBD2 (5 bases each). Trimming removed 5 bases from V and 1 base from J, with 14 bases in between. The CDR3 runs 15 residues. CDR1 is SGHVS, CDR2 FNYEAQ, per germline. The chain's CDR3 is CASSRTLGVQETQYF. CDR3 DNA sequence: TGTGCCAGCAGCCGTACCCTGGGGGTCCAAGAGACCCAGTACTTC. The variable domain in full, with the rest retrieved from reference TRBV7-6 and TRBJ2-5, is GAGVSQSPRYKVTKRGQDVALRCDPISGHVSLYWYRQALGQGPEFLTYFNYEAQQDKSGLPNDRFSAERPEGSISTLTIQRTEQRDSAMYRCASSRTLGVQETQYFGPGTRLLVL.

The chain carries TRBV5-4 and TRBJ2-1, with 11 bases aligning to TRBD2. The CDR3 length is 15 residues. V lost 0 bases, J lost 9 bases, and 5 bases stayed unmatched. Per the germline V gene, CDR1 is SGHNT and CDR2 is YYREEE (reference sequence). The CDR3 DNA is TGTGCCAGCAGCTTGGCCCTAGCGGGGGGAAGTGAGCAGTTCTTC. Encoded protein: CASSLALAGGSEQFF. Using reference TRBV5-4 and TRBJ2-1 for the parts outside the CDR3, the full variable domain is ETGVTQSPTHLIKTRGQQVTLRCSSQSGHNTVSWYQQALGQGPQFIFQYYREEENGRGNFPPRFSGLQFPNYSSELNVNALELDDSALYLCASSLALAGGSEQFFGPGTRLTVL.